Given below is one T cell receptor (beta chain) in context. The data belong to a study of technical replicates of blood from a few donors. With 2 bases clipped from V and 1 base from J, the junction kept 4 bases outside the gene matches. From germline, CDR1 is GTSNPN and CDR2 SVGIG (reference sequence). The CDR3 runs to 14 residues. Assay: immunoSEQ multiplex PCR; the TCRdb copy retains only in-frame clones and omits some. This sample has about 83,000 clones, with just over 90% found just once. The chain links TRBV30 to TRBJ2-7; 8 bases map to TRBD2. The sequencing input was T cells isolated from PBMCs. This TCR came from a human donor in good health. CDR3 bases: TGTGCCTGGAGTATCGGGGGGGTGTCCTACGAGCAGTACTTC. Protein product: CAWSIGGVSYEQYF.